The clone carrying this TCR beta chain appeared a single time. Antigen: not known. The data stem from a study of T cell responses to AZD1222 COVID-19 vaccine. Findings and limits, study-wide: After the peak T cell response, and only then, were repertoires sampled. Females made up more of the donors, who were largely white British, and clonal diversity may have come out too low.

Second-dose groups at about 4 or about 12 weeks were pooled. V was clipped by 4 bases and J by 7 bases; unmatched bases: 6. Germline V lookup: CDR1 MGHDK, CDR2 SYGVNS. The CDR3 sequence is 15 residues long. Clones were read by immunoSEQ multiplex PCR, and TCRdb kept only the in-frame ones, dropping some. Found here are roughly 110,000 clones, about 85% of them singletons; the top ten hold 4.8%. The receptor's source is an adult who received the AZD1222 COVID-19 vaccine. The chain joins TRBV25-1 to TRBJ1-4; 10 bases are shared with TRBD1. The sample consisted of peripheral blood, taken 28 days after the second AZD1222 dose. Here the CDR3 reads CASSVFRDRGEKLFF. The CDR3 DNA sequence: TGTGCCAGCAGTGTTTTCCGGGACAGGGGTGAAAAACTGTTTTTT.